This T cell receptor (beta chain) was retrieved from a study of blood T cells in healthy people across ages. Broader study findings: With unsorted PBMCs, a conclusive comparison of naive versus antigen-experienced cells was not possible.

On this clonotype itself: Antigen unknown.

Trimming left V 5 bases short and J 15 bases short, with 17 bases between. The length of the CDR3 is 12 residues. Germline V gene sequence: CDR1 MNHEY, CDR2 SVGEGT. Primers used in a second PCR of about 6 to 11 cycles were a sample-barcoded 5' primer and a J-beta primer mix. Via MiXCR, TCRdb re-called the 5' RACE reads, giving one row per CDR3 protein. The repertoire consists of 1.5 million or so distinct CDR3 sequences, with approximately 39% occurring once and the leading ten covering about 4%. The chain uses TRBV6-2 or TRBV6-3 and TRBJ2-1; D gene ambiguous. The sequencing sample was made of blood. The TCR comes from a woman under 30 in good health. The CDR3 here is CASSPLTPARFF. For the CDR3, the DNA is TGTGCCAGCAGTCCCCTGACTCCGGCAAGGTTCTTC.